This entry lists 26 T cell receptor beta chains sequenced from one sample in a study of neurological immune-mediated disorders. TCRdb recomputed calls from the 5' RACE reads with MiXCR, one row per CDR3 protein. The sample contains about 19,000 distinct CDR3 sequences, around 2.5% of which appear only once. Sequencing was carried out using PBMCs. All receptors come from a woman between 18 and 30 years old with multiple sclerosis.

This clonotype was seen many times. The CDR3 nucleotides read TGCGCCAGCAGTTCGGACAGGGATCGTGAAGCTTTCTTT. Its protein product is CASSSDRDREAFF. V usage is TRBV10-1 and J usage is TRBJ1-1, with TRBD1 identical over 8 bases. Germline V gene sequence: CDR1 WNHNN, CDR2 SYGVQD (reference sequence). V lost 5 bases to trimming and J lost 7 bases; unmatched junction nucleotides: 6. The CDR3 is made up of 13 amino acids.

This clonotype was observed at least ten times. The chain uses TRBV6-5 and TRBJ2-3; tentative D call: TRBD1 (5 bases). The CDR3 has 15 amino acids. Between the trimmed V and J ends, which lost 0 bases and 0 bases, there was a span of 7 bases. Germline V CDR1 and CDR2: MNHEY, SVGAGI. CDR3 DNA: TGTGCCAGCAGTTACTCCCAGGGAAGCACAGATACGCAGTATTTT. Protein product: CASSYSQGSTDTQYF.

This clonotype appeared a few times. V and J are TRBV5-1 and TRBJ1-4; tentatively, D is TRBD1 (5 bases). The V gene's germline CDR1 is SGHRS and CDR2 YFSETQ. CDR3 length: 15 amino acids. V lost 4 bases and J 6 bases, leaving 16 bases between the germline ends. CDR3 nucleotide sequence: TGCGCCAGCAGCGACAGTTTCGCAACGGATGAAAAACTGTTTTTT. Translation: CASSDSFATDEKLFF.

The genes are TRBV6-1 and TRBJ1-2, with unresolved D. Trimming cost V 4 bases and J 4 bases, with 7 bases left between them. Germline V gene lookup returns CDR1 MNHNS and CDR2 SASEGT. CDR3 length equals 12 residues. CDR3 DNA sequence: TGTGCCAGCAGTGGGTTGGCCTATGGCTACACCTTC. Translation: CASSGLAYGYTF.

This clonotype was seen repeatedly, ten times or more. This chain joins TRBV7-9 and TRBJ1-1; possible D gene TRBD1, 5 bases. Looked up from germline, CDR1 is SEHNR and CDR2 is FQNEAQ (reference sequence). Trimming pared 3 bases from V and 4 bases from J, leaving 9 bases between. The CDR3 length is 13 residues. CDR3 in DNA: TGTGCCAGCAGCTTTGGGGGGGGCACTGAAGCTTTCTTT. As protein: CASSFGGGTEAFF. The full variable domain, its missing parts supplied by reference TRBV7-9 and TRBJ1-1, is DTGVSQNPRHKITKRGQNVTFRCDPISEHNRLYWYRQTLGQGPEFLTYFQNEAQLEKSRLLSDRFSAERPKGSFSTLEIQRTEQGDSAMYLCASSFGGGTEAFFGQGTRLTVV.

This rearrangement joins TRBV7-6 to TRBJ1-3; unclear D gene. V lost 0 bases and J lost 8, with 17 bases in between. This CDR3 has 16 amino acids. Germline V gene data show CDR1 as SGHVS and CDR2 as FNYEAQ. CDR3 residues: CASSLASLGSGYTIYF. The CDR3 nucleotides are TGTGCCAGCAGCTTAGCCTCCCTCGGGTCCGGGTACACCATATATTTT.

In its sample, this clonotype was seen many times. The chain is built from TRBV9 and TRBJ2-1, with 12 bases identical to TRBD2. The junction had 0 bases not matched to a gene; V was cut back by 2 bases and J by 3 bases. This CDR3 has 15 amino acids. Germline assignment: CDR1 SGDLS and CDR2 YYNGEE. This CDR3 reads CASSVTSGSYNEQFF. For the CDR3, the DNA is TGTGCCAGCAGCGTGACTAGCGGGAGCTACAATGAGCAGTTCTTC.

This clonotype was seen at least ten times. The V gene is TRBV6-2 or TRBV6-3, the J gene TRBJ2-3; 7 bases agree with TRBD2. Germline lookup yields CDR1 MNHEY and CDR2 SVGEGT. After removal of 2 bases from V and 4 bases from J, the junction contained 6 bases not matched to a gene. The CDR3 is made up of 15 amino acids. CDR3 sequence (DNA): TGTGCCAGCAGTTACGCGGGAGACGGGGCAGATACGCAGTATTTT. It specifies CASSYAGDGADTQYF.

This clonotype has ten or more counts. This chain links TRBV5-6 with TRBJ2-5, with 9 bases that match TRBD1. Unmatched junction bases numbered 10, after V lost 0 bases and J lost 7 bases. CDR3 size: 16 residues. Germline V lookup: CDR1 SGHDT, CDR2 YYEEEE. For the CDR3, the DNA is TGTGCCAGCAGCTTGGGGGTACAGGGGGCCTTTGGGACCCAGTACTTC. It encodes CASSLGVQGAFGTQYF.

Ten or more counts support this clonotype. An end of the junction does not agree with germline; a read error may underlie this. DNA of the CDR3: TGTGCCAGCAGCTTAGCCGGGACAGGCATCAACTTT. This codes for CASSLAGTGINF. The rearrangement links TRBV7-2 to TRBJ1-5; TRBD1 agrees at 8 bases. The germline gives CDR1 SGHTA, CDR2 FQGNSA. This CDR3 has 12 amino acids.

This clonotype was observed a handful of times. The V call is TRBV10-3, the J call TRBJ1-3; D is possibly TRBD1 (6 bases). V was cut by 2 bases and J by 1 base, with 12 bases left in between. This CDR3 region has 16 residues. Germline V lookup: CDR1 ENHRY, CDR2 SYGVKD. CDR3 bases: TGTGCCATCAGTGAGCTCGGGCAGGGGTCTGGAAACACCATATATTTT. Residues: CAISELGQGSGNTIYF.

In its sample, this clonotype was seen many times. The genes are TRBV4-3 and TRBJ1-1; unclear D gene. The CDR3 consists of 15 residues. Germline V lookup: CDR1 LGHNA, CDR2 YSLEER. The V gene lost 4 bases and the J gene lost 1 base, with 13 bases spanning the gap. The CDR3 bases are TGCGCCAGCAGCCGCCGACGAGATTCGAACACTGAAGCTTTCTTT. Translating gives CASSRRRDSNTEAFF.

This clonotype occurred once. The V call is TRBV7-6, the J call TRBJ2-3, with D possibly matching TRBD1 (6 bases). The ends were cut back, 5 bases at V and 1 base at J, with 10 bases in the middle. Germline assignment: CDR1 SGHVS and CDR2 FNYEAQ. This CDR3 contains 14 residues. The CDR3 loop is CASSLRQGTDTQYF. The CDR3 nucleotides are TGTGCCAGCAGCCTCAGACAGGGCACAGATACGCAGTATTTT.

Many counts were recorded for this clonotype. The CDR3 nucleotides are TGTGCCAGCAGCTCACGAGGGATTGGAAACACCATATATTTT. It is translated as CASSSRGIGNTIYF. The chain couples TRBV11-2 to TRBJ1-3, with D unresolved. V lost 4 bases, J lost 3 bases, and 10 bases lay in between. Germline CDR1 and CDR2: SGHAT and FQNNGV. This CDR3 comprises 14 residues.

The sample holds many counts of this clonotype. The rearrangement links TRBV19 to TRBJ1-2; D possibly corresponds to TRBD1 (5 bases). The CDR3 covers 14 residues. Germline CDR1 is LNHDA and CDR2 is SQIVND (reference sequence). Trimming cost V 1 base and J 5 bases, with 11 bases left between them. This chain's CDR3 is CASSIAQGGYGYTF. As DNA, the CDR3 is TGTGCCAGTAGTATAGCCCAGGGAGGATATGGCTACACCTTC.

This clonotype was recorded at least ten times. This chain uses TRBV29-1 with TRBJ1-1; a weak D match, TRBD1 (6 bases). The CDR3 runs to 12 residues. Germline CDR1 reads SQVTM; CDR2 reads ANQGSEA. Trimming pared 7 bases from V and 8 bases from J, leaving 17 bases between. The CDR3 loop reads CSALLRGSEAFF. The CDR3 nucleotides read TGCAGCGCACTCCTCAGGGGATCAGAAGCTTTCTTT.

This clonotype was observed at least ten times. CDR3 DNA: TGTGCCAGCAGCTCCGAGGGACAGGGTGGTGAGCAGTTCTTC. This codes for CASSSEGQGGEQFF. The V gene is TRBV6-4, the J gene TRBJ2-1, with TRBD1 matching over 9 bases. Germline CDR1 reads MRHNA; CDR2 reads SNTAGT. With 6 bases clipped from V and 9 bases from J, the junction kept 9 bases outside the gene matches. This CDR3 contains 14 residues.

This clonotype was detected many times. The genes are TRBV29-1 and TRBJ1-5, with D unclear. The CDR3 runs 14 residues. CDR1 is SQVTM, CDR2 ANQGSEA, per germline. Trimming cost V 5 bases and J 9 bases, with 20 bases left between them. In DNA form, the CDR3 reads TGCAGCGTTTTGGGCGCGGGAGCGGTAGGGCCCCAGCATTTT. Protein sequence: CSVLGAGAVGPQHF. Full variable domain (rest looked up from reference TRBV29-1 and TRBJ1-5): SAVISQKPSRDICQRGTSLTIQCQVDSQVTMMFWYRQQPGQSLTLIATANQGSEATYESGFVIDKFPISRPNLTFSTLTVSNMSPEDSSIYLCSVLGAGAVGPQHFGDGTRLSIL.

This clonotype ranks as medium-sized. The V call is TRBV20-1, the J call TRBJ2-3; TRBD2 aligns across 8 bases. CDR1 and CDR2 from the germline V gene are DFQATT and SNEGSKA (reference sequence). This CDR3 contains 14 residues. J gave up 5 bases and V 6 bases, and 10 bases lay outside the gene matches. The CDR3 loop reads CSAPSGGDLDTQYF. The CDR3 coding sequence is TGCAGTGCCCCATCGGGGGGGGACTTAGATACGCAGTATTTT.

This clonotype came up many times. The chain carries TRBV6-5 and TRBJ2-5; TRBD1 agrees at 7 bases. Germline V gene lookup returns CDR1 MNHEY and CDR2 SVGAGI. The CDR3 covers 12 residues. V gave up 6 bases and J gave up 6 bases; unmatched junction bases: 4. The CDR3 sequence: CASSDREKTQYF. As DNA, the CDR3 is TGTGCCAGCAGCGACAGGGAGAAGACCCAGTACTTC.

This clonotype was seen repeatedly, ten times or more. This rearrangement joins TRBV6-6 to TRBJ2-3, with D possibly called TRBD1 or TRBD2 (5 bases each). Germline V lookup: CDR1 MNHNY, CDR2 SVGAGI (reference sequence). This CDR3 is built from 15 residues. V was cut by 4 bases and J by 4 bases, with 15 bases left in between. The CDR3 nucleotides are TGTGCCAGCAGTTCCCGGGACCAAGGCCCAGATACGCAGTATTTT. Translating it yields CASSSRDQGPDTQYF.

This clonotype showed up many times. The CDR3 DNA reads TGTGCCAGCAGCTTAGCGCCCGGGACTAGACGCACAGATACGCAGTATTTT. Protein product: CASSLAPGTRRTDTQYF. This rearrangement joins TRBV7-9 to TRBJ2-3, with 8 bases identical to TRBD2. The junction had 6 bases not matched to a gene; V was cut back by 0 bases and J by 1 base. The CDR3 length is 17 residues. Per germline, CDR1 SEHNR and CDR2 FQNEAQ (reference sequence).

This clonotype was recorded many times. This chain connects TRBV27 to TRBJ1-2; perhaps TRBD1 as D (5 bases). Germline CDR1 reads MNHEY; CDR2 reads SMNVEV (reference sequence). With 3 bases removed from V and 2 bases from J, the gap between germline ends came to 13 bases. This CDR3 region has 15 residues. The CDR3 reads CASSFAPAGNYGYTF. The CDR3 nucleotides are TGTGCCAGCAGTTTTGCCCCGGCAGGGAACTATGGCTACACCTTC.

This clonotype was seen repeatedly, ten times or more. This rearrangement joins TRBV3-1 to TRBJ2-3; D is unresolved. Germline values: CDR1 LGHDT, CDR2 YNNKEL (reference sequence). The V and J ends lost 3 bases and 2 bases respectively, with 21 bases between them. The CDR3 is made up of 18 amino acids. The CDR3 here is CASSQVYTSGSVTDTQYF. As DNA, the CDR3 is TGTGCCAGCAGCCAGGTCTATACGAGTGGGTCAGTCACAGATACGCAGTATTTT.

Only a few counts were recorded for this clonotype. At one boundary the junction diverges from the germline segment, which might be a read error. V is TRBV20-1 and J is TRBJ1-5; TRBD1 aligns across 7 bases. In germline, CDR1 is DFQATT, CDR2 SNEGSKA (reference sequence). The CDR3 runs to 12 residues. Here the CDR3 reads CSARQGNQPQNF. CDR3 nucleotides: TGCAGTGCTCGACAGGGCAATCAGCCCCAGAATTTT.

This clonotype was recorded many times. The chain has TRBV12-3 or TRBV12-4 and TRBJ1-2; TRBD1 matches at 7 bases. V was pared by 6 bases and J by 4 bases, with 11 bases of the junction left unmatched. The CDR3 consists of 15 residues. The DNA for the CDR3 is TGTGCCAGCAGGAAGGGACAGAGCCTTAGCTATGGCTACACCTTC. Its translation is CASRKGQSLSYGYTF.